These 24 T cell receptor beta chains came from one sample sequenced in a study of blood T cell repertoires in COVID-19. Repertoires were generated with immunoSEQ multiplex PCR, while TCRdb's copy carries only in-frame clones and drops some. In the table there are around 60,000 clones, approximately 92% of which are singletons. Sequencing used peripheral blood. These receptors were collected from a man aged 60 to 75 with acute or convalescent COVID-19.

The rearrangement links TRBV21-1 to TRBJ2-1; the table's D call, TRBD2, was not checked against the DNA. TRBV21-1 is a pseudogene. The length of the CDR3 is 17 residues. CDR3: CASSKAGGRDTYNEQFF. CDR3 DNA sequence: TGTGCCAGCAGCAAAGCGGGCGGGAGGGATACCTACAATGAGCAGTTCTTC.

The chain joins TRBV6-2 or TRBV6-3 to TRBJ2-1; D remains ambiguous. The CDR3 runs to 13 residues. Trimming removed 6 bases from V and 1 base from J, with 7 bases in between. Germline V gene data show CDR1 as MNHEY and CDR2 as SVGEGT. CDR3 loop: CASSRGSYNEQFF. CDR3 sequence (DNA): TGTGCCAGCAGCCGCGGTTCCTACAATGAGCAGTTCTTC.

The gene calls are TRBV3-1 (or the pseudogene TRBV3-2) and TRBJ1-1; D is unclear. V lost 3 bases, J lost 0 bases, and 14 bases lay in between. Germline-derived CDR1 and CDR2 are LGHDT and YNNKEL (reference sequence). The CDR3 is 16 residues long. CDR3 in DNA: TGTGCCAGCAGCCACACGAGGAGAAGAATGAACACTGAAGCTTTCTTT. Its protein is CASSHTRRRMNTEAFF.

This clone was seen just once. V is TRBV15 and J is TRBJ2-1; 9 nucleotides agree with TRBD2. Germline V lookup: CDR1 LNHNV, CDR2 YYDKDF (reference sequence). The junction had 6 bases not matched to a gene; V was cut back by 0 bases and J by 0 bases. The CDR3 length is 18 residues. In nucleotides, the CDR3 is TGTGCCACCAGCAGAGACCTTAGCGGGAGCAGCTCCTACAATGAGCAGTTCTTC. Translation gives CATSRDLSGSSSYNEQFF.

The chain's CDR3 is CASSAAGVTINEQFF. CDR3 bases: TGTGCCAGCAGTGCCGCGGGAGTTACAATCAATGAGCAGTTCTTC. The chain has TRBV27 and TRBJ2-1; the match to TRBD2 covers 7 bases. In germline, CDR1 is MNHEY, CDR2 SMNVEV (reference sequence). V lost 5 bases to trimming and J lost 6 bases; unmatched junction nucleotides: 10. The CDR3 consists of 15 residues.

The gene calls are TRBV24-1 and TRBJ2-5; D is possibly TRBD2 (5 bases). V gave up 7 bases and J gave up 5 bases, with 10 bases separating them. The CDR3 runs 12 residues. The germline CDR1 and CDR2 sequences are KGHDR and SFDVKD. CDR3 sequence: CATRDSGETQYF. CDR3 in DNA: TGTGCCACCAGGGACTCTGGGGAGACCCAGTACTTC.

This chain uses TRBV2 with TRBJ2-3; the match to TRBD2 covers 7 bases. This CDR3 is built from 15 residues. The trim removed 6 bases at V and 2 bases at J, leaving 8 bases unmatched. Per germline, CDR1 SNHLY and CDR2 FYNNEI. The CDR3 loop reads CASSAAAGNTDTQYF. In DNA, the CDR3 is TGTGCCAGCAGCGCGGCAGCGGGGAACACAGATACGCAGTATTTT.

This clone was recorded once. The chain employs TRBV5-4 and TRBJ1-4; 8 nucleotides match TRBD1. CDR3 length: 15 amino acids. Unmatched junction bases numbered 9, after V lost 4 bases and J lost 7 bases. Germline loops: CDR1 SGHNT, CDR2 YYREEE (reference sequence). The CDR3 sequence is CASSPNRGGSEKLFF. CDR3 coding DNA: TGTGCCAGCAGCCCCAACAGGGGGGGGAGTGAAAAACTGTTTTTT.

The V gene is TRBV5-1, the J gene TRBJ2-1, with a possible D match to TRBD1 (5 bases). The CDR3 runs to 15 residues. Trimming pared 0 bases from V and 0 bases from J, leaving 7 bases between. Germline lookup yields CDR1 SGHRS and CDR2 YFSETQ. The CDR3 bases are TGCGCCAGCAGCTTGGGACAGATCTCCTACAATGAGCAGTTCTTC. It encodes CASSLGQISYNEQFF.

The V gene is TRBV18, the J gene TRBJ2-7; tentatively, D is TRBD1 (5 bases). The CDR3 contains 14 residues. In germline, CDR1 is KGHSH, CDR2 LQKENI. The ends were cut back, 5 bases at V and 3 bases at J, with 14 bases in the middle. CDR3 protein: CASSSSSQGYEQYF. The CDR3 DNA reads as TGTGCCAGCTCATCATCTTCTCAGGGCTACGAGCAGTACTTC.

V gene TRBV4-1 combines with J gene TRBJ1-1, with D uncertain. Trimming took off 1 base at V and 1 base at J, with 10 bases between the two ends. Germline V gene data show CDR1 as MGHRA and CDR2 as YSYEKL. The CDR3 is 15 amino acids. The CDR3 loop is CASSQGPGWNTEAFF. As DNA, the CDR3 is TGCGCCAGCAGCCAAGGGCCGGGTTGGAACACTGAAGCTTTCTTT.

This clone appeared a few times. This sequence joins TRBV6-4 and TRBJ2-1; the D is unclear. V was shortened by 1 base and J by 6 bases, with 13 bases between the two germline ends. Germline lookup yields CDR1 MRHNA and CDR2 SNTAGT. This CDR3 is built from 15 residues. In nucleotides, the CDR3 is TGTGCCAGCAGTGACTTCGCGGCGGAGTTCAATGAGCAGTTCTTC. As protein: CASSDFAAEFNEQFF.

The chain recombines TRBV25-1 with TRBJ1-1; no definite D call. This CDR3 comprises 11 residues. Trimming stripped 2 bases from V and 8 bases from J, with 6 bases between. Germline V CDR1 and CDR2: MGHDK, SYGVNS. The CDR3 is CASSERQEAFF. The DNA of the CDR3 is TGTGCCAGCAGTGAAAGACAAGAAGCTTTCTTT.

This chain links TRBV13 with TRBJ2-1; 11 bases are shared with TRBD2. V shed 5 bases, J shed 0 bases, and the junction held 15 bases outside the gene matches. Germline values: CDR1 PRHDT, CDR2 FYEKMQ (reference sequence). The CDR3 length is 20 residues. CDR3 residues: CASSTVGRLAGSSSYNEQFF. CDR3 coding DNA: TGTGCCAGCAGCACCGTAGGGAGACTAGCGGGATCGAGCTCCTACAATGAGCAGTTCTTC.

V is TRBV4-1 and J is TRBJ1-2, with D hard to call. The V and J ends lost 0 bases and 10 bases respectively, with 21 bases between them. Germline V CDR1 and CDR2: MGHRA, YSYEKL. This CDR3 contains 16 residues. CDR3 sequence: CASSQEAAQVTSSYTF. The CDR3 bases are TGCGCCAGCAGCCAAGAGGCAGCCCAGGTGACAAGCTCCTACACCTTC.

The chain couples TRBV7-9 to TRBJ2-1; D may be TRBD2 (5 bases). The V end lost 1 base, the J end lost 8 bases, and 18 bases lay between the germline ends. CDR1 and CDR2 from the germline V gene are SEHNR and FQNEAQ (reference sequence). This CDR3 has 16 amino acids. CDR3 sequence reads: CASSLDLWAGEDEQFF. CDR3 in DNA: TGTGCCAGCAGCTTAGATTTATGGGCGGGCGAAGATGAGCAGTTCTTC.

The chain uses TRBV11-3 and TRBJ2-3; no clear D. The length of the CDR3 is 11 residues. Trimming stripped 4 bases from V and 6 bases from J, with 5 bases between. Germline assignment: CDR1 SGHNT and CDR2 YENEEA. CDR3 bases: TGTGCCAGCAGCTCCGCGGATACGCAGTATTTT. Protein product: CASSSADTQYF.

V usage is TRBV19 and J usage is TRBJ1-4; D is uncertain. The CDR3 is 16 amino acids. With 0 bases removed from V and 0 bases from J, the gap between germline ends came to 8 bases. Germline V gene sequence: CDR1 LNHDA, CDR2 SQIVND (reference sequence). The CDR3 spells CASSIDRFATNEKLFF. As DNA, the CDR3 is TGTGCCAGTAGTATAGACAGATTTGCAACTAATGAAAAACTGTTTTTT. Drawing the rest from reference TRBV19 and TRBJ1-4, the complete variable domain is DGGITQSPKYLFRKEGQNVTLSCEQNLNHDAMYWYRQDPGQGLRLIYYSQIVNDFQKGDIAEGYSVSREKKESFPLTVTSAQKNPTAFYLCASSIDRFATNEKLFFGSGTQLSVL.

The rearrangement uses TRBV4-3 and TRBJ1-3, with TRBD1 matching 8 bases. Germline trimming cut 0 bases from V and 4 bases from J; bases unmatched to any gene: 20. The CDR3 extends over 21 amino acids. The germline gives CDR1 LGHNA, CDR2 YSLEER. CDR3 nucleotides: TGCGCCAGCAGCCAAGATGTCGGGGAGACAGGGGTTTATTCTCGGGGAAACACCATATATTTT. This encodes CASSQDVGETGVYSRGNTIYF.

The chain has TRBV4-2 and TRBJ2-4, with 9 bases that match TRBD2. The germline CDR1 and CDR2 sequences are LGHNA and YNFKEQ. The CDR3 contains 16 residues. Trimming cost V 1 base and J 6 bases; bases outside gene matches: 7. CDR3 sequence: CASSQVGREGGNIQYF. DNA of the CDR3: TGTGCCAGCAGCCAAGTAGGGCGGGAGGGTGGAAACATTCAGTACTTC.

The chain employs TRBV6-5 and TRBJ1-2; 9 nucleotides agree with TRBD1. V was clipped by 8 bases and J by 4 bases; unmatched bases: 8. Germline CDR1 MNHEY, CDR2 SVGAGI. This CDR3 is 14 amino acids long. The CDR3: CASLIRDRAYGYTF. The CDR3 DNA reads TGTGCCAGCCTCATTCGGGACAGGGCCTATGGCTACACCTTC.

V gene TRBV5-1 combines with J gene TRBJ1-1; TRBD1 is a possible D gene (5 bases). Germline V gene lookup returns CDR1 SGHRS and CDR2 YFSETQ. The CDR3 is 17 amino acids. V was pared by 0 bases and J by 7 bases, with 22 bases between. The CDR3 coding sequence is TGCGCCAGCAGCTTGGCCGGAGTTGGTGCGGGGCCGGGTGAAGCTTTCTTT. This codes for CASSLAGVGAGPGEAFF.

The J gene is TRBJ2-2, the V gene TRBV11-3, with D maybe TRBD2 (5 bases). The germline V gene has CDR1 SGHNT and CDR2 YENEEA. There are 14 residues in the CDR3. V dropped 5 bases and J dropped 5 bases, with 12 bases sitting between them. CDR3 DNA sequence: TGTGCCAGCAGCGAGGGCCCGAGTACCGGGGAGCTGTTTTTT. It codes for CASSEGPSTGELFF.

On this clone itself: Other nucleotide sequences from this sample produce the same CDR3. This chain joins TRBV27 and TRBJ2-1; TRBD2 is a possible D gene (6 bases). V lost 3 bases and J lost 4, with 7 bases in between. The germline CDR1 and CDR2 sequences are MNHEY and SMNVEV (reference sequence). This CDR3 has 13 residues. The CDR3 reads CASSFREYNEQFF. CDR3 nucleotides: TGTGCCAGCAGTTTCCGGGAGTACAATGAGCAGTTCTTC.